This TCR beta chain emerged from a study of lymphopenia after photon versus proton radiotherapy. Findings and limits, study-wide: Proton therapy kept repertoires fairly stable, unlike photons, which gained effector/memory cells.

Using immunoSEQ multiplex PCR, the repertoire was profiled, and TCRdb retains in-frame clones only, with some absent. The sample has 50,000 to 75,000 clones, approximately 86% seen once. Notes on this clone: The antigen is undetermined.

With V trimmed by 5 bases and J by 6 bases, 2 bases remained unmatched. This CDR3 comprises 13 residues. CDR1 is MNHEY, CDR2 SVGAGI, per germline. The genes are TRBV6-5 and TRBJ1-5; 9 bases fit TRBD1. Material: peripheral blood, obtained from a patient treated with photon-based radiotherapy. The sequence derives from a man in his forties with gastric cancer. The CDR3 DNA follows: TGTGCCAGCAGTACACAGGGGGCTCAGCCCCAGCATTTT. Translation: CASSTQGAQPQHF.